A selection of T cell receptor beta chains follows, all from one sample in a study of response to subunit inactivated influenza vaccine. MiXCR, applied by TCRdb to the RT-PCR reads, yields one record per CDR3 protein. This table holds 430,000 or so distinct CDR3 sequences, approximately 11% found once. Sequenced material: PBMCs from blood, taken 45 days after vaccination. These receptors were taken from a man over 45 who received an inactivated influenza vaccine. The CDR3 runs from the conserved cysteine through the conserved F or W. The D gene is left open where the match is weak. The size of a clone is reported for some rows only, either as once, few or many, or as a class for expanded clones.

cdr3_length clone_size d_call j_call v_call cdr3_nt cdr3_aa
16 NA NA TRBJ2-1 TRBV7-8 TGTGCCAGCCGTGCGAGGGGAGAAGTCTCCTACAATGAGCAGTTCTTC CASRARGEVSYNEQFF
14 NA NA TRBJ2-3 TRBV21-1 TGTGCCAGCAGCATCGGCGGCCCGAGGGATACGCAGTATTTT CASSIGGPRDTQYF
14 many NA TRBJ2-2 TRBV7-9 TGTGCCAGCAGCTTAGGGACATCTACCGGGGAGCTGTTTTTT CASSLGTSTGELFF
17 NA NA TRBJ2-7 TRBV5-1 TGCGCCAGCAGCTTGGTGGGGGGCCTAACTTCCTCCTACGAGCAGTACTTC CASSLVGGLTSSYEQYF
12 few NA TRBJ1-5 TRBV29-1 TGCAGCGTTGGACAGACGAATCAGCCCCAGCATTTT CSVGQTNQPQHF
15 few NA TRBJ2-2 TRBV4-3 TGCGCCAGCAGCCCGAACAGGGTATCAACCGGGGAGCTGTTTTTT CASSPNRVSTGELFF
16 many NA TRBJ2-3 TRBV10-3 TGTGCCATCAGTGAGTCGGTAACCCAGCACACAGATACGCAGTATTTT CAISESVTQHTDTQYF
14 many NA TRBJ2-7 TRBV10-3 TGTGCCATCAGTGCTTCAGGGGAATCTTACGAGCAGTACTTC CAISASGESYEQYF
16 NA TRBD2 TRBJ2-1 TRBV7-3 TGTGCCAGCAGTCTAAATCTCGGGACTAGCTACAATGAGCAGTTCTTC CASSLNLGTSYNEQFF
15 few TRBD1 TRBJ1-4 TRBV7-9 TGTGCCAGCAGCTCCCGGGACAGGGCACCTATTCGCCCTAGGTTT CASSSRDRAPIRPRF